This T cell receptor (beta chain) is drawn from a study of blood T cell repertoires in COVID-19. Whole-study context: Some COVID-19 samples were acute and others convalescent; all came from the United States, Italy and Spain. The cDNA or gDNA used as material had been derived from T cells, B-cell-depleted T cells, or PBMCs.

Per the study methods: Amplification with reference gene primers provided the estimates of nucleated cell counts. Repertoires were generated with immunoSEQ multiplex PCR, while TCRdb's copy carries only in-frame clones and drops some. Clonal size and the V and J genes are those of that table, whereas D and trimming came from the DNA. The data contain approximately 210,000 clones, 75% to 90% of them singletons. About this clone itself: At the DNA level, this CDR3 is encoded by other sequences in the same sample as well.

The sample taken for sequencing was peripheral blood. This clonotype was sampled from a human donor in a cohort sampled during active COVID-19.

The CDR3 sequence: CAISGTGTNYGYTF. CDR3 nucleotides: TGTGCCATCAGCGGGACAGGGACTAACTATGGCTACACCTTC. V usage is TRBV10-3 and J usage is TRBJ1-2; 9 nucleotides align to TRBD1. Trimming cost V 6 bases and J 0 bases; bases outside gene matches: 2. The V gene's germline CDR1 is ENHRY and CDR2 SYGVKD. There are 14 residues in the CDR3.